The 5 T cell receptor beta chains presented below share a single source sample, sequenced in a study of blood T cell repertoires in COVID-19. Clones were read by immunoSEQ multiplex PCR, and TCRdb kept only the in-frame ones, dropping some. The table has approximately 89,000 clones, 75% to 85% seen once. The sequencing sample was made of peripheral blood. The receptors originated from a woman aged 80 or older with acute or convalescent COVID-19.

This rearrangement joins TRBV10-3 to TRBJ2-5; D not resolved. The CDR3 is made up of 11 amino acids. CDR1 and CDR2 from the germline V gene are ENHRY and SYGVKD. V was trimmed by 10 bases and J by 5 bases, leaving 11 bases between them. CDR3 amino acids: CATAFSETQYF. In nucleotides, the CDR3 is TGTGCCACCGCCTTTAGTGAGACCCAGTACTTC.

The rearrangement uses TRBV5-1 and TRBJ2-7; the match to TRBD1 covers 9 bases. The germline V gene encodes CDR1 SGHRS and CDR2 YFSETQ. The ends lost 0 bases at V and 3 bases at J; junction bases unmatched: 4. The CDR3 totals 15 residues. CDR3 sequence: CASSLGLTGGYEQYF. The CDR3 DNA is TGCGCCAGCAGCTTGGGGCTGACAGGGGGCTACGAGCAGTACTTC. Drawing the rest from reference TRBV5-1 and TRBJ2-7, the complete variable domain is KAGVTQTPRYLIKTRGQQVTLSCSPISGHRSVSWYQQTPGQGLQFLFEYFSETQRNKGNFPGRFSGRQFSNSRSEMNVSTLELGDSALYLCASSLGLTGGYEQYFGPGTRLTVT.

This sequence joins TRBV9 and TRBJ2-2; 13 bases line up with TRBD2. From germline, CDR1 is SGDLS and CDR2 YYNGEE. The CDR3 is 16 residues long. After removal of 4 bases from V and 6 bases from J, the junction contained 6 bases not matched to a gene. The CDR3 reads CASSSRLAGGAGELFF. CDR3 DNA sequence: TGTGCCAGCAGCTCCCGACTAGCGGGGGGTGCCGGGGAGCTGTTTTTT.

J is TRBJ1-6 and V is TRBV5-1, with TRBD1 matching over 9 bases. Per germline, CDR1 SGHRS and CDR2 YFSETQ. J was trimmed by 7 bases and V by 4 bases; bases with no gene match: 3. The CDR3 totals 14 residues. CDR3 region: CASSTDRGNSPLHF. For the CDR3, the DNA is TGCGCCAGCAGCACCGACAGGGGGAATTCACCCCTCCACTTT. Filled out from reference TRBV5-1 and TRBJ1-6, the complete variable domain reads KAGVTQTPRYLIKTRGQQVTLSCSPISGHRSVSWYQQTPGQGLQFLFEYFSETQRNKGNFPGRFSGRQFSNSRSEMNVSTLELGDSALYLCASSTDRGNSPLHFGNGTRLTVT.

CDR3 sequence (DNA): TGTGCCAGCAGCTTAGTTCCTAGCCCAGACTACGAGCAGTACTTC. Residues: CASSLVPSPDYEQYF. This rearrangement joins TRBV11-2 to TRBJ2-7, with TRBD2 as a possible D gene (5 bases). CDR1 SGHAT and CDR2 FQNNGV come from the germline V gene. Trimming shortened V by 1 base and J by 3 bases, and 13 bases separated the two germline ends. CDR3 size: 15 residues.